Given below is one TCR beta chain in context. The data stem from a study of cytomegalovirus exposure and HLA in healthy donors. 13 Jbeta primers and 60 Vbeta primers were used for the PCR. The data were produced by immunoSEQ multiplex PCR, yet TCRdb's version contains in-frame clones alone and is incomplete. The sample yields around 120,000 clones, about 76% seen once. V was shortened by 8 bases and J by 0 bases, with 14 bases between the two germline ends. Germline values: CDR1 SGHTA, CDR2 FQGTGA. This CDR3 is built from 14 residues. This sequence was found in a man in his fifties or sixties in good health and CMV-seropositive. Sequences were obtained from PBMCs. This chain uses TRBV7-3 with TRBJ2-7; D gene unclear. The CDR3, as DNA: TGTGCCAGCGCACCGAGACACGTCTCCTACGAGCAGTACTTC. It codes for CASAPRHVSYEQYF.